The entry below describes one T cell receptor (beta chain). Recruits, aged roughly 18 to 90 years, lived in about two dozen US areas. Donors of Cohort 3 who recovered were those that had two negative PCRs, clearance, or symptom resolution. The sample belongs to a study of blood T cell repertoires in COVID-19. TCRdb keeps only in-frame clones here, not all; method: immunoSEQ multiplex PCR. The table has under 200,000 clones, roughly 80% seen once; the top ten hold approximately 3.6%. CDR1 and CDR2 (germline): SGHVS, FQNEAQ. The CDR3 loop spans 14 amino acids. Trimming removed 1 base from V and 6 bases from J; junction bases left unmatched: 6.

Sequences were obtained from PBMCs or T cells enriched from blood (not recorded which). The source is an older woman who had recovered from COVID-19. This chain joins TRBV7-8 and TRBJ2-7; 7 nucleotides match TRBD1. CDR3 protein: CASSLDRGEGEQYF. The CDR3 coding sequence is TGTGCCAGCAGCTTAGACAGGGGAGAGGGCGAGCAGTACTTC. Combining the CDR3 with reference TRBV7-8 and TRBJ2-7 gives the whole variable domain GAGVSQSPRYKVAKRGQDVALRCDPISGHVSLFWYQQALGQGPEFLTYFQNEAQLDKSGLPSDRFFAERPEGSVSTLKIQRTQQEDSAVYLCASSLDRGEGEQYFGPGTRLTVT.